This passage covers 29 T cell receptor beta chains from one sample sequenced in a study of T cells in Graves' hyperthyroidism and ophthalmopathy. What was amplified from RNA transcripts were TCR beta CDR3 regions. With the HTBI primer set, the TCR CDR3 went through a first round of RT-PCR. TCRdb re-called the multiplex PCR reads with MiXCR, one entry per CDR3 protein. The sample yields 620,000 or so distinct CDR3 sequences, about 14% seen once. Sequences were obtained from blood. Source of these receptors: a woman between 45 and 65 years old with Graves' ophthalmopathy.

This clonotype occurred many times. The rearrangement uses TRBV27 and TRBJ2-7; D may match TRBD1 or TRBD2 (5 bases each). The CDR3 covers 16 residues. Germline V gives CDR1 MNHEY, CDR2 SMNVEV (reference sequence). Trimming took off 0 bases at V and 7 bases at J, with 19 bases between the two ends. CDR3 region: CASSLSRDLLPKEQYF. The DNA of the CDR3 is TGTGCCAGCAGTTTATCACGGGACCTACTACCTAAGGAGCAGTACTTC.

The table lists this clonotype with many counts. The chain carries TRBV29-1 and TRBJ2-3; 12 nucleotides match TRBD2. Germline V CDR1 and CDR2: SQVTM, ANQGSEA. The CDR3 length is 14 residues. V dropped 7 bases and J dropped 2; count of bases not matched to a gene: 4. The CDR3 DNA follows: TGCAGCGCCCGGACTAGCGGGGCCACAGATACGCAGTATTTT. Protein: CSARTSGATDTQYF.

There are many counts of this clonotype. The chain is built from TRBV28 and TRBJ2-7; perhaps D is TRBD1 or TRBD2 (6 bases each). Per germline, CDR1 MDHEN and CDR2 SYDVKM. V dropped 7 bases and J dropped 3 bases, with 16 bases sitting between them. The CDR3 loop spans 14 amino acids. CDR3 nucleotides: TGTGCCAGCATAGGGATCGGGGGCTACTACGAGCAGTACTTC. It is translated as CASIGIGGYYEQYF.

The chain employs TRBV12-3 or TRBV12-4 and TRBJ2-2; TRBD2 aligns across 8 bases. With V trimmed by 5 bases and J by 5 bases, 7 bases remained unmatched. CDR3 length equals 15 residues. The CDR3 protein is CASSHPGGRTGELFF. CDR3 in DNA: TGTGCCAGCAGTCACCCCGGCGGGAGGACCGGGGAGCTGTTTTTT.

This clonotype was seen a few times. The rearrangement uses TRBV19 and TRBJ2-7; 9 bases fit TRBD2. The germline gives CDR1 LNHDA, CDR2 SQIVND (reference sequence). The CDR3 has 16 residues. The trim removed 0 bases at V and 3 bases at J, leaving 6 bases unmatched. The CDR3: CASSIDGTSRFYEQYF. The DNA of the CDR3 is TGTGCCAGTAGTATAGATGGGACTAGCCGATTCTACGAGCAGTACTTC.

The gene calls are TRBV15 and TRBJ1-6, with TRBD1 matching over 9 bases. The V gene's germline CDR1 is LNHNV and CDR2 YYDKDF (reference sequence). The CDR3 spans 12 residues. After removal of 10 bases from V and 8 bases from J, the junction contained 3 bases not matched to a gene. The CDR3 region has the DNA TGTGCCATCCGACAGGGGGATTCACCCCTCCACTTT. It encodes CAIRQGDSPLHF.

About this clonotype itself: Possible read error: a much larger clone is one base away. The rearrangement joins TRBV7-8 to TRBJ1-2; D may be TRBD1 (6 bases). The germline V gene encodes CDR1 SGHVS and CDR2 FQNEAQ. Trimming left V 5 bases short and J 4 bases short, with 8 bases between. This CDR3 has 12 residues. The CDR3 sequence: CASSEQGYGYTF. Here the CDR3 DNA reads TGTGCCAGCAGCGAACAGGGCTATGGCTACACCTTC.

This clonotype was observed many times. No DNA is shown, since the ends of the CDR3 on it are uncertain; the CDR3 is the one TCRdb lists. This chain joins TRBV6-1 and TRBJ2-6; the table names TRBD2, a call not compared with the DNA. CDR1 and CDR2 from the germline V gene are MNHNS and SASEGT. Ends included, the CDR3 has 14 residues. The CDR3 is CASSEVGVAGGSDF.

This clonotype was seen repeatedly, ten times or more. V gene TRBV7-9 combines with J gene TRBJ2-1; 7 bases match TRBD1. CDR3 length: 12 residues. Germline trimming cut 5 bases from V and 9 bases from J; bases unmatched to any gene: 4. Germline CDR1 and CDR2: SEHNR and FQNEAQ (reference sequence). The CDR3 DNA is TGTGCCAGCAGCGAACAGGGGCCTGAGCAGTTCTTC. It codes for CASSEQGPEQFF. Filled out from reference TRBV7-9 and TRBJ2-1, the complete variable domain reads DTGVSQNPRHKITKRGQNVTFRCDPISEHNRLYWYRQTLGQGPEFLTYFQNEAQLEKSRLLSDRFSAERPKGSFSTLEIQRTEQGDSAMYLCASSEQGPEQFFGPGTRLTVL.

This clonotype was picked up a small number of times. The chain carries TRBV5-4 and TRBJ2-7; 8 bases fit TRBD2. Per the germline V gene, CDR1 is SGHNT and CDR2 is YYREEE (reference sequence). Trimming removed 2 bases from V and 4 bases from J; junction bases left unmatched: 5. This CDR3 spans 14 amino acids. The CDR3 nucleotides are TGTGCCAGCAGCTTACGGGAGGGGGGGTACGAGCAGTACTTC. Amino acids: CASSLREGGYEQYF.

In this sample, this clonotype turned up many times. The V call is TRBV10-3, the J call TRBJ1-2; D might be TRBD1 (5 bases). With 7 bases removed from V and 5 bases from J, the gap between germline ends came to 14 bases. This CDR3 region has 13 residues. CDR1 is ENHRY, CDR2 SYGVKD, per germline. CDR3 nucleotides: TGTGCCATCACCACGGACAAACTATATGGCTACACCTTC. It is translated as CAITTDKLYGYTF.

In this sample, this clonotype turned up a few times. The chain uses TRBV28 and TRBJ1-4; 7 bases are shared with TRBD1. The germline CDR1 and CDR2 sequences are MDHEN and SYDVKM. This CDR3 has 14 amino acids. The junction had 5 bases not matched to a gene; V was cut back by 7 bases and J by 3 bases. The DNA for the CDR3 is TGTGCCAGCACTGAACAGGGGCCTAATGAAAAACTGTTTTTT. Encoded protein: CASTEQGPNEKLFF.

V gene TRBV20-1 combines with J gene TRBJ1-3; D call uncertain. Germline lookup yields CDR1 DFQATT and CDR2 SNEGSKA (reference sequence). This CDR3 has 12 residues. CDR3 nucleotide sequence: TGCAGCGCTGAAGACTCTGGAAACACCATATATTTT. Amino acid sequence: CSAEDSGNTIYF.

This clonotype was seen at least ten times. DNA of the CDR3: TGTGCCAGCAGTCTAGGGACAGGGGTGGCAGATACGCAGTATTTT. Translating gives CASSLGTGVADTQYF. This chain uses TRBV12-3 or TRBV12-4 with TRBJ2-3; 10 positions match TRBD1. The length of the CDR3 is 15 residues. Germline trimming cut 5 bases from V and 4 bases from J; bases unmatched to any gene: 6.

This clonotype was seen only a few times. The V and J genes are TRBV13 and TRBJ1-1; 10 nucleotides align to TRBD1. V trimming: 1 base; J trimming: 4 bases; junction bases outside the gene matches: 6. Germline values: CDR1 PRHDT, CDR2 FYEKMQ (reference sequence). This CDR3 spans 16 amino acids. CDR3 residues: CASSLVSGDRGTEAFF. The CDR3 DNA reads as TGTGCCAGCAGCTTAGTGAGTGGGGACAGGGGCACTGAAGCTTTCTTT.

At least ten counts were recorded for this clonotype. J is TRBJ2-7 and V is TRBV12-3 or TRBV12-4, with D perhaps matching TRBD2 (6 bases). Between the trimmed V and J ends, which lost 3 bases and 3 bases, there was a span of 12 bases. The CDR3 length is 14 residues. The CDR3 nucleotides read TGTGCCAGCAGTTTCGGCCAGGGAGGCTACGAGCAGTACTTC. This sequence encodes CASSFGQGGYEQYF.

Only a few counts were recorded for this clonotype. V usage is TRBV19 and J usage is TRBJ2-3; TRBD2 agrees at 10 bases. This CDR3 region has 16 residues. The V and J ends lost 5 bases and 1 base, in that order; junction bases with no gene match: 6. Germline V gene data show CDR1 as LNHDA and CDR2 as SQIVND (reference sequence). The CDR3 protein is CASSDRGTSGTDTQYF. The CDR3 DNA sequence: TGTGCCAGTAGTGATCGAGGGACTAGCGGCACAGATACGCAGTATTTT.

This clonotype was seen many times. CDR3 in DNA: TGTGCCAGCAGAACAACGCCAGGGTTCACCGGGGAGCTGTTTTTT. It translates to CASRTTPGFTGELFF. The rearrangement joins TRBV7-9 to TRBJ2-2; tentatively, D is TRBD1 (5 bases). Trimming took 6 bases from V and 4 from J, leaving 15 bases between them. Germline assignment: CDR1 SEHNR and CDR2 FQNEAQ (reference sequence). This CDR3 spans 15 amino acids.

CDR3 in DNA: TGTGCCACCCGAACAGGAGCTGGAAACACCATATATTTT. Translating gives CATRTGAGNTIYF. V usage is TRBV15 and J usage is TRBJ1-3; weak D call: TRBD1 (5 bases). The V gene lost 8 bases and the J gene lost 2 bases, with 10 bases spanning the gap. There are 13 residues in the CDR3. Germline V gene sequence: CDR1 LNHNV, CDR2 YYDKDF (reference sequence).

Only a few counts were recorded for this clonotype. This chain uses TRBV6-1 with TRBJ2-3; D possibly corresponds to TRBD2 (6 bases). Trimming stripped 5 bases from V and 1 base from J, with 13 bases between. In germline, CDR1 is MNHNS, CDR2 SASEGT. The CDR3 length is 15 residues. This CDR3 reads CASSIREYGTDTQYF. Here the CDR3 DNA reads TGTGCCAGCAGTATCCGGGAGTACGGCACAGATACGCAGTATTTT.

There are many counts of this clonotype. The J gene is TRBJ2-7, the V gene TRBV18, with a tentative D call TRBD1 (5 bases). V gave up 5 bases and J gave up 2 bases, with 13 bases separating them. CDR1 and CDR2 (germline): KGHSH, LQKENI. This CDR3 contains 14 residues. The DNA of the CDR3 is TGTGCCAGCTCAGGGGCAGACCTAGCCTACGAGCAGTACTTC. Translated: CASSGADLAYEQYF.

This clonotype was seen many times. The V call is TRBV12-3 or TRBV12-4, the J call TRBJ2-7; 11 nucleotides line up with TRBD1. The trim removed 5 bases at V and 0 bases at J, leaving 6 bases unmatched. This CDR3 has 16 amino acids. The DNA of the CDR3 is TGTGCCAGCAGTGGTACCGGGACAGGGGGCTCCTACGAGCAGTACTTC. It encodes CASSGTGTGGSYEQYF.

Here the CDR3 DNA reads TGCAGTGCTAGAGATCGTGTATCTGAGCAGTACTTC. Encoded protein: CSARDRVSEQYF. The J gene is TRBJ2-7, the V gene TRBV20-1; D not certain. CDR3 length: 12 amino acids. The ends were cut back, 0 bases at V and 7 bases at J, with 10 bases in the middle. The V gene's germline CDR1 is DFQATT and CDR2 SNEGSKA (reference sequence).

Comments on this clonotype: A single base separates this from a much larger clone, so it may be a read error. The rearrangement links TRBV7-3 to TRBJ2-3; TRBD1 might be the D (5 bases). The CDR3 is 15 amino acids. Germline values: CDR1 SGHTA, CDR2 FQGTGA. Here the CDR3 reads CASSQGAEYTDTQCF. DNA of the CDR3: TGTGCCAGCAGCCAAGGGGCAGAGTACACAGATACGCAGTGTTTT.

A word on this clonotype: The junction and the germline gene differ at one end; a read error may be behind it. This sequence joins TRBV2 and TRBJ1-1; D gene ambiguous. The CDR3 is made up of 14 amino acids. CDR1 is SNHLY, CDR2 FYNNEI, per germline. Here the CDR3 reads CASSDSEWNAEAFF. The CDR3 nucleotides read TGTGCCAGCAGTGATTCGGAATGGAACGCTGAAGCTTTCTTT.

The chain combines TRBV5-5 with TRBJ2-1; D is unclear. V was clipped by 2 bases and J by 3 bases, with 12 bases between them. CDR1 is SGHKS, CDR2 YYEKEE, per germline (reference sequence). This CDR3 has 15 amino acids. DNA for the CDR3: TGTGCCAGCAGCTTCAAACCGACTTACTACAATGAGCAGTTCTTC. Translation gives CASSFKPTYYNEQFF.

This clonotype appeared a few times. This chain connects TRBV19 to TRBJ2-3; 9 bases map to TRBD1. Trimming took 4 bases from V and 6 from J; bases not matched to a gene: 8. CDR1 and CDR2 from the germline V gene are LNHDA and SQIVND (reference sequence). The CDR3 length is 15 residues. Here the CDR3 DNA reads TGTGCCAGTAGTAAAGGGACAGGGAGTGCCGATACGCAGTATTTT. Residues: CASSKGTGSADTQYF.

This clonotype was seen repeatedly, ten times or more. This chain uses TRBV20-1 with TRBJ1-2; D is perhaps TRBD1 (6 bases). Trimming pared 0 bases from V and 3 bases from J, leaving 11 bases between. The CDR3 contains 14 residues. Germline values: CDR1 DFQATT, CDR2 SNEGSKA (reference sequence). The DNA for the CDR3 is TGCAGTGCTAGAGACGGGGGGACACACTATGGCTACACCTTC. Amino acid sequence: CSARDGGTHYGYTF.

J is TRBJ2-1 and V is TRBV20-1; 10 nucleotides align to TRBD2. The junction had 3 bases not matched to a gene; V was cut back by 5 bases and J by 5 bases. The CDR3 has 13 residues. Looked up from germline, CDR1 is DFQATT and CDR2 is SNEGSKA (reference sequence). The CDR3 is CSAPGLADNEQFF. The CDR3 region has the DNA TGCAGTGCTCCCGGACTAGCGGACAATGAGCAGTTCTTC.